Each of the 22 T cell receptor beta chains below was sequenced from the same sample in a study of a mutant IDH1 vaccine in newly diagnosed glioma. Profiled with immunoSEQ multiplex PCR; TCRdb holds only in-frame clones, not every one. The sample contains more than 55,000 clones, about 81% of which appear only once. Described time point: week 23, last vaccination. Every vaccination contained 300 ug of the mutant IDH1 20-mer peptide and was paired with topical imiquimod. These TCRs are of unknown antigen specificity. The input for sequencing was PBMCs, taken from a glioma patient whose treatment included an IDH1 peptide vaccine. These TCRs come from a woman between 40 and 55 years old with glioma. Some clones in this sample may be carry-over from other donors' samples.

This chain links TRBV21-1 with TRBJ1-1. TRBV21-1 represents a pseudogene. The CDR3 has 15 residues. The CDR3 sequence is CASSKNSPMNTEAFF. As DNA, the CDR3 is TGTGCCAGCAGCAAAAATAGTCCTATGAACACTGAAGCTTTCTTT.

V gene TRBV6-5 combines with J gene TRBJ2-7, with 8 bases matching TRBD1. V dropped 5 bases and J dropped 6; count of bases not matched to a gene: 9. The CDR3 extends over 14 amino acids. Germline lookup yields CDR1 MNHEY and CDR2 SVGAGI. The CDR3 reads CASSTAGGRVEQYF. The CDR3 nucleotides are TGTGCCAGCAGTACGGCAGGGGGCCGCGTCGAGCAGTACTTC.

The chain has TRBV6-1 and TRBJ1-2; a weak D match, TRBD1 (6 bases). Per the germline V gene, CDR1 is MNHNS and CDR2 is SASEGT. Trimming cost V 11 bases and J 5 bases, with 15 bases left between them. The CDR3 extends over 12 amino acids. The CDR3 region has the DNA TGTGCCGGTACCGGGGGCGGATATGGCTACACCTTC. It codes for CAGTGGGYGYTF.

V usage is TRBV5-4 and J usage is TRBJ2-7; D gene ambiguous. The CDR3 is made up of 11 amino acids. The V and J ends lost 2 bases and 6 bases respectively, with 6 bases between them. Germline V gives CDR1 SGHNT, CDR2 YYREEE (reference sequence). As DNA, the CDR3 is TGTGCCAGCAGCTTTGGAACCGAGCAGTACTTC. Translating it yields CASSFGTEQYF.

V is TRBV7-8 and J is TRBJ1-2; 7 nucleotides agree with TRBD1. J was trimmed by 4 bases and V by 2 bases; bases with no gene match: 4. The CDR3 covers 14 residues. Germline values: CDR1 SGHVS, CDR2 FQNEAQ. The CDR3 DNA reads TGTGCCAGCAGCTTATGGGACAGTAGCTATGGCTACACCTTC. This codes for CASSLWDSSYGYTF.

The rearrangement joins TRBV5-6 to TRBJ2-7; D possibly corresponds to TRBD2 (5 bases). This CDR3 has 12 residues. The V and J ends lost 7 bases and 4 bases respectively, with 12 bases between them. Germline values: CDR1 SGHDT, CDR2 YYEEEE. The CDR3 reads CASSAGRYEQYF. In nucleotides, the CDR3 is TGTGCCAGCTCGGCGGGTAGGTACGAGCAGTACTTC.

The rearrangement joins TRBV4-1 to TRBJ2-3; 12 nucleotides line up with TRBD2. The CDR3 has 20 residues. Germline lookup yields CDR1 MGHRA and CDR2 YSYEKL. V dropped 4 bases and J dropped 2; count of bases not matched to a gene: 16. CDR3: CASSPIRRASGGALTDTQYF. As DNA, the CDR3 is TGCGCCAGCAGCCCGATCCGTCGGGCTAGCGGGGGGGCTCTCACAGATACGCAGTATTTT.

The chain uses TRBV15 and TRBJ1-5; no firm D call. The germline V and J ends were trimmed by 0 bases and 5 bases, with 8 bases remaining between them. This CDR3 region has 14 residues. Germline V gene lookup returns CDR1 LNHNV and CDR2 YYDKDF (reference sequence). CDR3 coding DNA: TGTGCCACCAGCAGAGATGCGAATGATCAGCCCCAGCATTTT. This translates into CATSRDANDQPQHF. The full variable domain, its missing parts supplied by reference TRBV15 and TRBJ1-5, is DAMVIQNPRYQVTQFGKPVTLSCSQTLNHNVMYWYQQKSSQAPKLLFHYYDKDFNNEADTPDNFQSRRPNTSFCFLDIRSPGLGDTAMYLCATSRDANDQPQHFGDGTRLSIL.

This chain connects TRBV6-6 to TRBJ2-2; D is perhaps TRBD2 (5 bases). CDR1 MNHNY and CDR2 SVGAGI come from the germline V gene (reference sequence). The V gene lost 6 bases and the J gene lost 6 bases, with 8 bases spanning the gap. The CDR3 sequence is 12 residues long. CDR3 protein: CASRMEAGELFF. The CDR3, as DNA: TGTGCCAGCAGGATGGAGGCCGGGGAGCTGTTTTTT.

This clone was observed a single time. This chain joins TRBV25-1 and TRBJ2-3; 10 nucleotides agree with TRBD2. The V and J ends lost 5 bases and 0 bases, in that order; junction bases with no gene match: 8. Germline V CDR1 and CDR2: MGHDK, SYGVNS. This CDR3 has 17 amino acids. CDR3 coding DNA: TGTGCCAGCAGTTTTCTAGCGGGGGCCGCTAGCACAGATACGCAGTATTTT. This encodes CASSFLAGAASTDTQYF.

J is TRBJ1-5 and V is TRBV4-1; weak D call: TRBD1 (5 bases). The CDR3 is 13 residues long. Germline V CDR1 and CDR2: MGHRA, YSYEKL. V was trimmed by 4 bases and J by 8 bases, leaving 12 bases between them. The CDR3 is CASSPRGVEPQHF. CDR3 DNA sequence: TGCGCCAGCAGCCCTAGGGGAGTGGAGCCCCAGCATTTT.

The V and J genes are TRBV27 and TRBJ2-2; TRBD1 might be the D (5 bases). V lost 5 bases to trimming and J lost 4 bases, with 8 bases between them. Germline loops: CDR1 MNHEY, CDR2 SMNVEV (reference sequence). There are 13 residues in the CDR3. In nucleotides, the CDR3 is TGTGCCAGCAGTGCACAGGTCACCGGGGAGCTGTTTTTT. Residues: CASSAQVTGELFF.

The chain joins TRBV5-8 to TRBJ1-2, with D maybe TRBD1 (6 bases). The germline V gene has CDR1 SGHTS and CDR2 YDEGEE. CDR3 length: 16 residues. The V gene lost 4 bases and the J gene lost 0 bases, with 16 bases spanning the gap. CDR3 DNA: TGTGCCAGCAGCCCCTTGGGGGCCCGAGCTAACTATGGCTACACCTTC. The encoded protein is CASSPLGARANYGYTF.

This sequence joins TRBV5-6 and TRBJ2-1, with D hard to call. V lost 4 bases to trimming and J lost 9 bases, with 8 bases between them. CDR3 length equals 11 residues. Germline CDR1 and CDR2: SGHDT and YYEEEE. The CDR3, as DNA: TGTGCCAGCAGCCGTTCCGTTGAGCAGTTCTTC. Translating gives CASSRSVEQFF.

The rearrangement links TRBV11-2 to TRBJ1-1; D not certain. V lost 5 bases and J 4 bases, leaving 11 bases between the germline ends. Germline-derived CDR1 and CDR2 are SGHAT and FQNNGV. This CDR3 is 13 amino acids long. CDR3 sequence reads: CASSLALPTEAFF. CDR3 sequence (DNA): TGTGCCAGCAGCCTAGCCCTGCCCACTGAAGCTTTCTTT.

The V call is TRBV25-1, the J call TRBJ1-2; D is unresolved. The CDR3 contains 13 residues. Germline values: CDR1 MGHDK, CDR2 SYGVNS. V dropped 6 bases and J dropped 7 bases, with 15 bases sitting between them. The DNA for the CDR3 is TGTGCCAGCAGCCCGCAGGCTGTGGGTGGCTACACCTTC. This gives the protein CASSPQAVGGYTF.

The V gene is TRBV9, the J gene TRBJ2-1; the match to TRBD1 covers 7 bases. The junction had 7 bases not matched to a gene; V was cut back by 1 base and J by 6 bases. This CDR3 has 15 amino acids. The V gene's germline CDR1 is SGDLS and CDR2 YYNGEE. The CDR3: CASSVYGTVLNEQFF. As DNA, the CDR3 is TGTGCCAGCAGCGTATACGGGACAGTCCTCAATGAGCAGTTCTTC.

V usage is TRBV10-3 and J usage is TRBJ2-3; D tentatively reads TRBD1 or TRBD2 (5 bases each). Trimming stripped 4 bases from V and 0 bases from J, with 5 bases between. Germline CDR1 ENHRY, CDR2 SYGVKD. The CDR3 totals 13 residues. The CDR3 loop reads CAISGGSTDTQYF. The CDR3 DNA is TGTGCCATCAGTGGGGGGAGCACAGATACGCAGTATTTT.

In its sample, this clone was seen once. The chain joins TRBV2 to TRBJ1-6; a possible D gene is TRBD1 (6 bases). The germline CDR1 and CDR2 sequences are SNHLY and FYNNEI. V was trimmed by 5 bases and J by 0 bases, leaving 14 bases between them. The CDR3 extends over 17 amino acids. CDR3 residues: CASSKGHYSSYNSPLHF. CDR3 sequence (DNA): TGTGCCAGCAGTAAGGGACACTACAGCTCCTATAATTCACCCCTCCACTTT. Variable domain in full (rest from reference TRBV2 and TRBJ1-6): EPEVTQTPSHQVTQMGQEVILRCVPISNHLYFYWYRQILGQKVEFLVSFYNNEISEKSEIFDDQFSVERPDGSNFTLKIRSTKLEDSAMYFCASSKGHYSSYNSPLHFGNGTRLTVT.

The chain uses TRBV4-1 and TRBJ2-7; D not certain. The germline gives CDR1 MGHRA, CDR2 YSYEKL. The CDR3 consists of 15 residues. V was shortened by 1 base and J by 3 bases, with 13 bases between the two germline ends. The CDR3 coding sequence is TGCGCCAGCAGCCAAGCTACCTGGCCCGGCTACGAGCAGTACTTC. Encoded protein: CASSQATWPGYEQYF.

The rearrangement uses TRBV7-8 and TRBJ2-5, with D hard to call. The germline V gene has CDR1 SGHVS and CDR2 FQNEAQ. The length of the CDR3 is 12 residues. V was clipped by 5 bases and J by 11 bases, with 15 bases between them. CDR3 coding DNA: TGTGCCAGCAGCCGCACCACAGCCGTTCAGTACTTC. Translating it yields CASSRTTAVQYF. Full variable domain (remainder filled in from reference TRBV7-8 and TRBJ2-5): GAGVSQSPRYKVAKRGQDVALRCDPISGHVSLFWYQQALGQGPEFLTYFQNEAQLDKSGLPSDRFFAERPEGSVSTLKIQRTQQEDSAVYLCASSRTTAVQYFGPGTRLLVL.

The CDR3 region has the DNA TGTGCCAGCAGCTTGTCCGACTATGGCTACACCTTC. It translates to CASSLSDYGYTF. The chain has TRBV7-9 and TRBJ1-2, with unresolved D. The CDR3 totals 12 residues. Germline values: CDR1 SEHNR, CDR2 FQNEAQ (reference sequence). The V end was cut by 3 bases, the J end by 3 bases, with 5 bases between.